This T cell receptor beta chain appears in the sequencing data of a study of blood T cell repertoires in COVID-19. Overall study context: Sample material is recorded as cDNA or gDNA derived from T cells, B-cell-depleted T cells, or PBMCs.

V dropped 6 bases and J dropped 7 bases, with 22 bases sitting between them. Germline V CDR1 and CDR2: MNHEY, SVGAGI. The CDR3 length is 15 residues. Under the authors' procedure: Reference gene primers were amplified, and this amplification served to estimate nucleated cell counts. The table came from immunoSEQ multiplex PCR; TCRdb's copy has only in-frame clones and leaves some out. V, J and clone size derive from that table, while D and trimming were established from the DNA sequence. The table has 200,000 to 250,000 clones, 84% seen once; the top ten hold less than 20%. This sequence was found in a man younger than 40 with active or convalescent COVID-19. Specimen: peripheral blood. The V call is TRBV6-5, the J call TRBJ2-7; D call uncertain. CDR3: CASSPVTTGFWEQYF. For the CDR3, the DNA is TGTGCCAGCAGCCCCGTAACGACTGGCTTCTGGGAGCAGTACTTC.